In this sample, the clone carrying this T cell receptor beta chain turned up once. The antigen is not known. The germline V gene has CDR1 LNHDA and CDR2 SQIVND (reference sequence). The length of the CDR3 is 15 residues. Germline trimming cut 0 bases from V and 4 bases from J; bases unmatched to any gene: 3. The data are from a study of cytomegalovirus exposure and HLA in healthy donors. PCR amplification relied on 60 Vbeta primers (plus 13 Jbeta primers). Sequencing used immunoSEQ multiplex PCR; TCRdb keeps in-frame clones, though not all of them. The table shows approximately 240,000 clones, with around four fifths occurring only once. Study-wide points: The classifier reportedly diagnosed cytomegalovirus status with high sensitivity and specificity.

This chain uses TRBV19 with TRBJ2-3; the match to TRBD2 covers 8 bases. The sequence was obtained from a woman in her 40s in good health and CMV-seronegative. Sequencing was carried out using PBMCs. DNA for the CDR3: TGTGCCAGTAGTATAGATCGGCGGGGGGCAGATACGCAGTATTTT. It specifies CASSIDRRGADTQYF.